This T cell receptor beta chain was retrieved from a study of regulatory T cells in long-lasting Graves disease. Study-level findings and limits: Lower TCR diversity characterized persistent Graves' patients relative to newly diagnosed patients.

Time point indicated: newly diagnosed GD, antithyroid drugs for less than 3 months. Following extraction of RNA from PBMCs, that RNA was used to make the TCR library. Arm-PCR with iRepertoire HTBI primers amplified the CDR3 regions for these TCR beta libraries. MiXCR, applied by TCRdb to the multiplex PCR reads, yields one record per CDR3 protein. The profile shows approximately 460,000 distinct CDR3 sequences, over 15% of them singletons. Points on this clonotype: The target antigen is unknown.

The sample was also reused in another study, on T cells in Graves' hyperthyroidism and ophthalmopathy.

The sample was peripheral blood mononuclear cells (PBMCs), taken at new diagnosis, from a patient treated with antithyroid drugs. The clonotype originates from a woman in her twenties or thirties with Graves disease.

CDR3 coding DNA: TGTGCCAGCAGCCAGAGACAGGCCTTCTACAATGAGCAGTTCTTC. This gives the protein CASSQRQAFYNEQFF. V usage is TRBV14 and J usage is TRBJ2-1, with D tentatively TRBD1 (6 bases). Between the trimmed V and J ends, which lost 3 bases and 3 bases, there was a span of 12 bases. CDR1 is SGHDN, CDR2 FVKESK, per germline. This CDR3 is 15 amino acids long.